A single sample gave rise to the 9 T cell receptor beta chains below, sequenced in a study of technical replicates of blood from a few donors. Only in-frame clones appear in the TCRdb table, and some are missing; sequencing was by immunoSEQ multiplex PCR. The data show some 81,000 clones, roughly 91% seen once. The sequenced sample was T cells isolated from PBMCs. The source of these receptors is a human donor in good health.

This chain joins TRBV5-4 and TRBJ2-2; 8 bases match TRBD1. Trimming removed 2 bases from V and 7 bases from J; junction bases left unmatched: 10. The CDR3 runs 16 residues. In germline, CDR1 is SGHNT, CDR2 YYREEE (reference sequence). CDR3: CASSFGARGLVGELFF. CDR3 sequence (DNA): TGTGCCAGCAGCTTTGGCGCCAGGGGGCTAGTCGGGGAGCTGTTTTTT.

V usage is TRBV27 and J usage is TRBJ1-3; the D gene is possibly TRBD1 (6 bases). The CDR3 consists of 16 residues. CDR1 is MNHEY, CDR2 SMNVEV, per germline (reference sequence). With 5 bases removed from V and 3 bases from J, the gap between germline ends came to 17 bases. The CDR3 loop is CASSLTGLKLGNTIYF. The CDR3, as DNA: TGTGCCAGCAGTCTAACAGGGCTAAAACTTGGAAACACCATATATTTT.

The rearrangement joins TRBV19 to TRBJ2-6, with 10 bases identical to TRBD1. Trimming at V came to 7 bases and at J to 2 bases, leaving 11 bases not matched to a gene. Germline CDR1 LNHDA, CDR2 SQIVND (reference sequence). CDR3 length: 18 residues. The CDR3 nucleotides are TGTGCCAGTAAAGATCCGGGACAGGGGATTCCTGGGGCCAACGTCCTGACTTTC. It yields the protein CASKDPGQGIPGANVLTF.

This sequence joins TRBV27 and TRBJ1-5; possible D gene TRBD1, 5 bases. V was shortened by 2 bases and J by 7 bases, with 15 bases between the two germline ends. This CDR3 is 15 amino acids long. Germline CDR1 MNHEY, CDR2 SMNVEV (reference sequence). The CDR3 DNA sequence: TGTGCCAGCAGTTTAACCGGACAAGGTAGGCAGCCCCAGCATTTT. Protein: CASSLTGQGRQPQHF.

J is TRBJ1-2 and V is TRBV7-8, with D perhaps matching TRBD1 (6 bases). Germline assignment: CDR1 SGHVS and CDR2 FQNEAQ. The CDR3 sequence is 15 residues long. The V end lost 6 bases, the J end lost 5 bases, and 19 bases lay between the germline ends. The CDR3 loop is CASSPRDIVSYGYTF. CDR3 bases: TGTGCCAGCAGTCCCCGGGACATAGTCTCATATGGCTACACCTTC.

This clone was seen only once. The V and J genes are TRBV19 and TRBJ1-5; tentative D call: TRBD1 (6 bases). This CDR3 contains 14 residues. CDR1 and CDR2 from the germline V gene are LNHDA and SQIVND (reference sequence). V was cut by 0 bases and J by 6 bases, with 9 bases left in between. For the CDR3, the DNA is TGTGCCAGTAGTATAGAAAGGGGGAGTCAGCCCCAGCATTTT. Protein product: CASSIERGSQPQHF.

The J gene is TRBJ1-5, the V gene TRBV4-1; 10 bases align to TRBD1. After removal of 3 bases from V and 6 bases from J, the junction contained 14 bases not matched to a gene. This CDR3 region has 18 residues. Per the germline V gene, CDR1 is MGHRA and CDR2 is YSYEKL. CDR3 bases: TGCGCCAGCAGCCACTTGGGGGGACAGGGGATAAGGCCTCAGCCCCAGCATTTT. This encodes CASSHLGGQGIRPQPQHF.

The chain links TRBV11-3 to TRBJ2-7, with D perhaps matching TRBD2 (5 bases). V shed 2 bases and J shed 4 bases, with 6 bases lying between them. This CDR3 is built from 12 residues. Germline values: CDR1 SGHNT, CDR2 YENEEA. The CDR3 reads CASSLREYEQYF. The CDR3 nucleotides are TGTGCCAGCAGCTTAAGGGAGTACGAGCAGTACTTC.

The V and J genes are TRBV5-4 and TRBJ2-5; D perhaps matches TRBD1 (5 bases). The CDR3 is 17 amino acids. V was pared by 4 bases and J by 1 base, with 20 bases between. From germline, CDR1 is SGHNT and CDR2 YYREEE (reference sequence). Written as DNA, the CDR3 is TGTGCCAGCAGCCAGCAGTTAATGACAGCCACCCAAGAGACCCAGTACTTC. Translation gives CASSQQLMTATQETQYF.